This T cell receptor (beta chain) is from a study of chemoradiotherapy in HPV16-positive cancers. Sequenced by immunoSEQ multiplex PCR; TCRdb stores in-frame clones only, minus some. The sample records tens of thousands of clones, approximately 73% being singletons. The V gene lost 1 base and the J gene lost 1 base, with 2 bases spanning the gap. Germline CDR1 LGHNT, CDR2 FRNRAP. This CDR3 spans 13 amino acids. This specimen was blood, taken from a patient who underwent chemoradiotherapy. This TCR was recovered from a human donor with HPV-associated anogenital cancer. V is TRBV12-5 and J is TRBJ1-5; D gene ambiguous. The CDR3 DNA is TGTGCTAGTGGTTTGGAGAGCAATCAGCCCCAGCATTTT. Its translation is CASGLESNQPQHF.